This is a list of T cell receptor beta chains from one sample in a study of Graves' ophthalmopathy and Graves' hyperthyroidism. TCRdb independently ran MiXCR on the multiplex PCR reads; one entry per CDR3 protein. Of approximately 160,000 distinct CDR3 sequences listed, approximately 40% are singletons. Source material: peripheral blood. The receptors here all came from a man aged 30 to 39 with Graves' ophthalmopathy. The CDR3 runs from the conserved cysteine through the conserved F or W. A D gene is named only where the DNA matches it firmly. Clone size is shown for a subset of rows, as once, few, many or a class of expanded clone.

CDR3aa: CASSRDRGPHEQYF
CDR3nt: TGTGCCAGCAGCCGGGACAGGGGTCCCCACGAGCAGTACTTC
abundance: NA
v_gene: TRBV12-3/TRBV12-4
j_gene: TRBJ2-7
d_gene: TRBD1

CDR3aa: CASSIRDRGYSPLHF
CDR3nt: TGTGCCAGCAGCATCCGGGACAGGGGTTATTCACCCCTCCACTTT
abundance: NA
v_gene: TRBV12-3/TRBV12-4
j_gene: TRBJ1-6
d_gene: TRBD1

CDR3aa: CASSSGTNYGYTF
CDR3nt: TGTGCCAGCAGTTCAGGGACCAACTATGGCTACACCTTC
abundance: many
v_gene: TRBV6-2/TRBV6-3
j_gene: TRBJ1-2
d_gene: NA

CDR3aa: CASSLPGQGQTQYF
CDR3nt: TGTGCCAGCAGTTTACCCGGACAGGGACAGACCCAGTACTTC
abundance: many
v_gene: TRBV28
j_gene: TRBJ2-5
d_gene: TRBD1

CDR3aa: CSVEPPGQETQYF
CDR3nt: TGCAGCGTTGAACCTCCAGGGCAGGAGACCCAGTACTTC
abundance: many
v_gene: TRBV29-1
j_gene: TRBJ2-5
d_gene: NA

CDR3aa: CASSPVRVSGNTIYF
CDR3nt: TGTGCCAGCAGTCCCGTCAGGGTTTCCGGAAACACCATATATTTT
abundance: NA
v_gene: TRBV2
j_gene: TRBJ1-3
d_gene: NA

CDR3aa: CASSPRFEQYF
CDR3nt: TGTGCCAGCAGCCCCCGATTTGAGCAGTACTTC
abundance: NA
v_gene: TRBV7-2
j_gene: TRBJ2-7
d_gene: NA

CDR3aa: CASSLYQGGSSYEQYF
CDR3nt: TGTGCCAGCAGCTTATACCAGGGCGGTAGCTCCTACGAGCAGTACTTC
abundance: many
v_gene: TRBV11-1
j_gene: TRBJ2-7
d_gene: NA

CDR3aa: CAIQQGGSGSEQYF
CDR3nt: TGTGCCATCCAGCAGGGCGGGAGCGGGTCCGAGCAGTACTTC
abundance: few
v_gene: TRBV10-3
j_gene: TRBJ2-7
d_gene: TRBD2

CDR3aa: CASSETGTGGSRQYF
CDR3nt: TGTGCCAGCAGTGAAACCGGGACAGGAGGATCGAGGCAGTACTTC
abundance: many
v_gene: TRBV6-1
j_gene: TRBJ2-7
d_gene: TRBD1

CDR3aa: CASSLEQGRSTEAFF
CDR3nt: TGTGCCAGCAGTTTAGAACAGGGTAGGAGCACTGAAGCTTTCTTT
abundance: NA
v_gene: TRBV12-3/TRBV12-4
j_gene: TRBJ1-1
d_gene: NA

CDR3aa: CASSLYMNTEAFF
CDR3nt: TGCGCCAGCAGCCTATATATGAACACTGAAGCTTTCTTT
abundance: many
v_gene: TRBV4-3
j_gene: TRBJ1-1
d_gene: NA

CDR3aa: CASGSDGGYEQYF
CDR3nt: TGTGCTAGTGGTTCAGATGGGGGATACGAGCAGTACTTC
abundance: many
v_gene: TRBV12-5
j_gene: TRBJ2-7
d_gene: NA

CDR3aa: CASTLGQGKTQYF
CDR3nt: TGTGCCAGCACCCTGGGACAGGGAAAGACCCAGTACTTC
abundance: NA
v_gene: TRBV12-3/TRBV12-4
j_gene: TRBJ2-5
d_gene: TRBD1

CDR3aa: CASSLGGGQYGYTF
CDR3nt: TGTGCCAGCAGTTTGGGTGGCGGACAATATGGCTACACCTTC
abundance: many
v_gene: TRBV28
j_gene: TRBJ1-2
d_gene: NA

CDR3aa: CASSPSAGGETQYF
CDR3nt: TGTGCCAGCAGCCCCTCAGCGGGCGGAGAGACCCAGTACTTC
abundance: few
v_gene: TRBV12-3/TRBV12-4
j_gene: TRBJ2-5
d_gene: NA

CDR3aa: CASRVGGSGNQPQHF
CDR3nt: TGTGCCAGCAGGGTCGGGGGTAGTGGTAATCAGCCCCAGCATTTT
abundance: many
v_gene: TRBV28
j_gene: TRBJ1-5
d_gene: NA

CDR3aa: CASSPRLAANTGELFF
CDR3nt: TGTGCCAGCAGTCCAAGACTAGCAGCGAACACCGGGGAGCTGTTTTTT
abundance: many
v_gene: TRBV6-5
j_gene: TRBJ2-2
d_gene: TRBD2

CDR3aa: CASSYTGNGYTF
CDR3nt: TGTGCCAGCAGTTACACAGGGAATGGCTACACCTTC
abundance: many
v_gene: TRBV6-2/TRBV6-3
j_gene: TRBJ1-2
d_gene: NA

CDR3aa: CASSVTGQGYEQYF
CDR3nt: TGTGCCAGCAGCGTAACCGGACAGGGCTACGAGCAGTACTTC
abundance: many
v_gene: TRBV9
j_gene: TRBJ2-7
d_gene: TRBD1

CDR3aa: CASRVGIGTEAFF
CDR3nt: TGTGCCAGCAGGGTGGGAATCGGCACTGAAGCTTTCTTT
abundance: NA
v_gene: TRBV6-4
j_gene: TRBJ1-1
d_gene: NA

CDR3aa: CAWVTANTGELFF
CDR3nt: TGTGCCTGGGTGACAGCGAACACCGGGGAGCTGTTTTTT
abundance: many
v_gene: TRBV30
j_gene: TRBJ2-2
d_gene: NA

CDR3aa: CASRGIAPSYGYTF
CDR3nt: TGCGCCAGCCGCGGGATAGCACCTAGCTATGGCTACACCTTC
abundance: many
v_gene: TRBV5-1
j_gene: TRBJ1-2
d_gene: NA

CDR3aa: CASSSRTVGYTF
CDR3nt: TGTGCCAGCAGCTCTCGGACTGTGGGCTACACCTTC
abundance: many
v_gene: TRBV11-3
j_gene: TRBJ1-2
d_gene: NA

CDR3aa: CASSSGQVLPKGYGYTF
CDR3nt: TGTGCCAGCAGTTCTGGACAGGTACTTCCGAAGGGCTATGGCTACACCTTC
abundance: many
v_gene: TRBV27
j_gene: TRBJ1-2
d_gene: TRBD1

CDR3aa: CASSTQGNTEAFF
CDR3nt: TGTGCCAGCAGCACACAGGGGAACACTGAAGCTTTCTTT
abundance: many
v_gene: TRBV7-6
j_gene: TRBJ1-1
d_gene: NA

CDR3aa: CASSLGQYAIQYF
CDR3nt: TGTGCCAGCAGTTTGGGACAGTACGCCATTCAGTACTTC
abundance: many
v_gene: TRBV12-3/TRBV12-4
j_gene: TRBJ2-4
d_gene: TRBD1

CDR3aa: CASSSSNAGDREQYF
CDR3nt: TGTGCCAGCAGCTCCTCTAACGCGGGAGATCGCGAGCAGTACTTC
abundance: NA
v_gene: TRBV7-9
j_gene: TRBJ2-7
d_gene: TRBD2

CDR3aa: CASSLREGYEQYF
CDR3nt: TGTGCCAGCAGTTTACGGGAGGGCTACGAGCAGTACTTC
abundance: NA
v_gene: TRBV7-2
j_gene: TRBJ2-7
d_gene: TRBD2

CDR3aa: CASRDRAGNTEAFF
CDR3nt: TGTGCCAGCAGGGACAGGGCTGGGAACACTGAAGCTTTCTTT
abundance: few
v_gene: TRBV6-1
j_gene: TRBJ1-1
d_gene: TRBD1

CDR3aa: CASSLYLGREQYF
CDR3nt: TGTGCCAGCAGTTTATACCTCGGTCGCGAGCAGTACTTC
abundance: NA
v_gene: TRBV27
j_gene: TRBJ2-7
d_gene: NA

CDR3aa: CASSLGVAGQQYF
CDR3nt: TGTGCCAGCAGCTTAGGGGTTGCGGGTCAGCAGTACTTC
abundance: many
v_gene: TRBV11-2
j_gene: TRBJ2-7
d_gene: NA

CDR3aa: CSATRAGHEQYF
CDR3nt: TGCAGTGCTACCCGGGCGGGCCACGAGCAGTACTTC
abundance: few
v_gene: TRBV20-1
j_gene: TRBJ2-7
d_gene: NA

CDR3aa: CASRKQGAVGQETQYF
CDR3nt: TGTGCCAGCAGAAAGCAGGGGGCTGTGGGCCAAGAGACCCAGTACTTC
abundance: NA
v_gene: TRBV12-3/TRBV12-4
j_gene: TRBJ2-5
d_gene: TRBD1

CDR3aa: CATSRANFLAAKNIQYF
CDR3nt: TGTGCCACCAGCAGAGCAAATTTCCTCGCAGCCAAAAACATTCAGTACTTC
abundance: many
v_gene: TRBV15
j_gene: TRBJ2-4
d_gene: NA

CDR3aa: CASSSDRGQDGYTF
CDR3nt: TGTGCCAGCAGTTCGGACAGGGGGCAAGATGGCTACACCTTC
abundance: NA
v_gene: TRBV27
j_gene: TRBJ1-2
d_gene: TRBD1

CDR3aa: CASRGWGLNTGELFF
CDR3nt: TGTGCCAGCAGGGGATGGGGACTGAACACCGGGGAGCTGTTTTTT
abundance: NA
v_gene: TRBV7-8
j_gene: TRBJ2-2
d_gene: NA

CDR3aa: CASRMPGGETQYF
CDR3nt: TGTGCCAGCAGGATGCCAGGAGGAGAGACCCAGTACTTC
abundance: few
v_gene: TRBV6-1
j_gene: TRBJ2-5
d_gene: NA

CDR3aa: CASSPRVGQGNEQYF
CDR3nt: TGCGCCAGCAGCCCGCGAGTGGGACAGGGGAACGAGCAGTACTTC
abundance: many
v_gene: TRBV5-1
j_gene: TRBJ2-7
d_gene: TRBD1

CDR3aa: CSVEVDLAGKSYEQYF
CDR3nt: TGCAGCGTTGAGGTTGATCTAGCGGGAAAGTCCTACGAGCAGTACTTC
abundance: NA
v_gene: TRBV29-1
j_gene: TRBJ2-7
d_gene: TRBD2

CDR3aa: CASSNPDRTEAFF
CDR3nt: TGTGCCAGTAGTAACCCTGACAGAACTGAAGCTTTCTTT
abundance: NA
v_gene: TRBV19
j_gene: TRBJ1-1
d_gene: NA

CDR3aa: CASSTRGAGANVLTF
CDR3nt: TGCGCCAGCAGCACCCGGGGGGCTGGGGCCAACGTCCTGACTTTC
abundance: many
v_gene: TRBV5-1
j_gene: TRBJ2-6
d_gene: TRBD2

CDR3aa: CAWKRPGNTIYF
CDR3nt: TGTGCCTGGAAGAGGCCTGGAAACACCATATATTTT
abundance: NA
v_gene: TRBV30
j_gene: TRBJ1-3
d_gene: NA

CDR3aa: CASSYSPYRGGSYEQYF
CDR3nt: TGTGCCAGCAGTTACTCACCCTACAGGGGGGGCTCCTACGAGCAGTACTTC
abundance: many
v_gene: TRBV6-5
j_gene: TRBJ2-7
d_gene: NA

CDR3aa: CASSFRGRGVRTEAFF
CDR3nt: TGTGCCAGCAGCTTCCGAGGGAGGGGGGTAAGGACTGAAGCTTTCTTT
abundance: many
v_gene: TRBV11-2
j_gene: TRBJ1-1
d_gene: NA